These T cell receptor beta chains were read from a single sample in a study of T cells after yellow fever vaccination. TCRdb used MiXCR to reprocess the 5' RACE reads, holding one entry per CDR3 protein. The data hold about 580,000 distinct CDR3 sequences, with around 16% observed a single time. The sequencing here drew on PBMCs, taken more than 4 days after the first yellow fever vaccination. Receptors were obtained from a man aged 18 to 29 who received the YFV17D yellow fever vaccine. Each CDR3 is given with its conserved first and last residue.

V: TRBV7-6
J: TRBJ1-2
CDR3: CASSPGQGPPENDYGYTF

V: TRBV10-3
J: TRBJ2-3
CDR3: CAISGGLAGSVTQYF

V: TRBV4-3
J: TRBJ2-2
CDR3: CASSHADTGELFF

V: TRBV28
J: TRBJ2-1
CDR3: CASTRVLWNEQFF

V: TRBV18
J: TRBJ2-5
CDR3: CASSPQTEETQYF

V: TRBV3-1
J: TRBJ1-6
CDR3: CASRNWDVEDSPLHF

V: TRBV27
J: TRBJ1-1
CDR3: CASSTEQGFLNTEAFF

V: TRBV11-2
J: TRBJ2-7
CDR3: CASTLNGYEQYF

V: TRBV6-1
J: TRBJ2-1
CDR3: CASNLGRLDHEQFF

V: TRBV4-3
J: TRBJ2-1
CDR3: CASTQLAGVLNEQFF

V: TRBV7-2
J: TRBJ2-1
CDR3: CASSSLWPLAHNEQFF

V: TRBV4-3
J: TRBJ2-1
CDR3: CASSQERVGAEQFF

V: TRBV7-9
J: TRBJ2-7
CDR3: CASSPRDRHEQYF

V: TRBV11-1
J: TRBJ2-7
CDR3: CASRAGQGAYEQYF